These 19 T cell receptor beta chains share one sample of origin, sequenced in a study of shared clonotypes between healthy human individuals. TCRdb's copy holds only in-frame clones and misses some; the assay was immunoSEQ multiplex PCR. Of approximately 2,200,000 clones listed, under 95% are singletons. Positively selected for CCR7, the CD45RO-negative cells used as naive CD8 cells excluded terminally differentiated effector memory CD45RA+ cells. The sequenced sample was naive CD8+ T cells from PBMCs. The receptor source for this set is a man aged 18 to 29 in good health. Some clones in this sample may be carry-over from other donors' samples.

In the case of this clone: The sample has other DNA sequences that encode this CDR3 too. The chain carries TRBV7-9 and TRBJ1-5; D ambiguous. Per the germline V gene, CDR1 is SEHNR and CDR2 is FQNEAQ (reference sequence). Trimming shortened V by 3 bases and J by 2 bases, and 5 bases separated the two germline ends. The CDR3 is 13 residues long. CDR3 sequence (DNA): TGTGCCAGCAGCTTGGACGGCAATCAGCCCCAGCATTTT. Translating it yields CASSLDGNQPQHF.

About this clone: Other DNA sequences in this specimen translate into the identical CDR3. This CDR3 is CASSPDRGFYEQYF. The CDR3 nucleotides are TGTGCCAGCAGCCCGGACAGGGGTTTCTACGAGCAGTACTTC. The chain joins TRBV5-6 to TRBJ2-7; 9 bases line up with TRBD1. With 4 bases clipped from V and 3 bases from J, the junction kept 5 bases outside the gene matches. From germline, CDR1 is SGHDT and CDR2 YYEEEE. This CDR3 has 14 residues.

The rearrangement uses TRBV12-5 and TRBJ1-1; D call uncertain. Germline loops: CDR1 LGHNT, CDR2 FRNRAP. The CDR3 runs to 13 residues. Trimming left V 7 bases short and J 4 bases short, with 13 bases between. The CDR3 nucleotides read TGTGCTAGTGCTCCCTCACAGCTCACTGAAGCTTTCTTT. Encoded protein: CASAPSQLTEAFF.

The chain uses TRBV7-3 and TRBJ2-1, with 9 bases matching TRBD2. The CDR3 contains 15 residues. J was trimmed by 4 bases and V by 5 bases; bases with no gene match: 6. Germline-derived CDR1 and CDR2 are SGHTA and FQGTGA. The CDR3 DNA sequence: TGTGCCAGCAGCACAACTAGCGGGCCTTACAATGAGCAGTTCTTC. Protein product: CASSTTSGPYNEQFF.

CDR3 in DNA: TGTGCCATCAAGTCCACACCTTCGAGCACAGATACGCAGTATTTT. Translated: CAIKSTPSSTDTQYF. The rearrangement joins TRBV10-3 to TRBJ2-3; D is uncertain. CDR1 is ENHRY, CDR2 SYGVKD, per germline. V dropped 7 bases and J dropped 0 bases, with 14 bases sitting between them. The length of the CDR3 is 15 residues.

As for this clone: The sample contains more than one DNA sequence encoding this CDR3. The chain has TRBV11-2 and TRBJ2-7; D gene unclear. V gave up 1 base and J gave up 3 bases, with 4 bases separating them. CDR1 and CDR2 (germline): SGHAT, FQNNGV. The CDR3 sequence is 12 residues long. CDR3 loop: CASSLGIYEQYF. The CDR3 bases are TGTGCCAGCAGCTTAGGTATCTACGAGCAGTACTTC.

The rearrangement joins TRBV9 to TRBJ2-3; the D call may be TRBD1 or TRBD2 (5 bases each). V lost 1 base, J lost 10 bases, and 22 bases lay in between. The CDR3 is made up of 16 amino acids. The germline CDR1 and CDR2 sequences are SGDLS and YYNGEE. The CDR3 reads CASSVRPGHPAGAQYF. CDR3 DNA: TGTGCCAGCAGCGTAAGGCCCGGACATCCCGCCGGGGCGCAGTATTTT.

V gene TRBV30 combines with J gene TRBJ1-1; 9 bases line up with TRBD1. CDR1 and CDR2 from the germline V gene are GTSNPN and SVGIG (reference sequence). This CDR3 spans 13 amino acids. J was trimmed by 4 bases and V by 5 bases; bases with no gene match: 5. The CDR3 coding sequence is TGTGCCTGGGAGACAGGGGGAGGCACTGAAGCTTTCTTT. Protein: CAWETGGGTEAFF.

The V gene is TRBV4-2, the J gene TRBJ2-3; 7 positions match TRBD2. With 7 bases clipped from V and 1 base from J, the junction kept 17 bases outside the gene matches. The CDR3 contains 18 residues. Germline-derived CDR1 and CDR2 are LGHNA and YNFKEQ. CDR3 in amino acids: CASMTMGSPSGRTDTQYF. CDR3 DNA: TGTGCCAGCATGACGATGGGCTCCCCTAGCGGACGCACAGATACGCAGTATTTT.

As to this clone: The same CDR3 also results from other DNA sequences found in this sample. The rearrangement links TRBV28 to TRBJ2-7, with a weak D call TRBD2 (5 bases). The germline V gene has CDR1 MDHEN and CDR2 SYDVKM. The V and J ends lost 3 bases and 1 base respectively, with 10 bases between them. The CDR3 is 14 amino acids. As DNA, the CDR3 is TGTGCCAGCAGTTTGCGGACTGCGTCCTACGAGCAGTACTTC. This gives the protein CASSLRTASYEQYF.

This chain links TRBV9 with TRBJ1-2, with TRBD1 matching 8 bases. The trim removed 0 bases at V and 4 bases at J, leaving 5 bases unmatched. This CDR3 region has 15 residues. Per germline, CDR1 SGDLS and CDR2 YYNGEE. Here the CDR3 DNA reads TGTGCCAGCAGCGTAGGGGCAGGGGGCTTCTATGGCTACACCTTC. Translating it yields CASSVGAGGFYGYTF.

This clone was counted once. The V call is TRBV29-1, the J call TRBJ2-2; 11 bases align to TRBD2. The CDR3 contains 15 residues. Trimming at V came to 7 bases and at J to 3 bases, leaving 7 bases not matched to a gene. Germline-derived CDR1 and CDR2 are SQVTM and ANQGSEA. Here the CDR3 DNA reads TGCAGCGCTACCAGGACTAGCGGGTACACCGGGGAGCTGTTTTTT. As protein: CSATRTSGYTGELFF.

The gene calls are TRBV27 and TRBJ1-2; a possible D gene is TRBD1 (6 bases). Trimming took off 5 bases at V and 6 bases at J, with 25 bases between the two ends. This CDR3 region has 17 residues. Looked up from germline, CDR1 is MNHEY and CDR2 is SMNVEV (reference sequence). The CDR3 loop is CASSGLGVRGSRDGYTF. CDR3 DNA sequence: TGTGCCAGCAGTGGGCTCGGGGTAAGGGGGTCAAGGGATGGCTACACCTTC.

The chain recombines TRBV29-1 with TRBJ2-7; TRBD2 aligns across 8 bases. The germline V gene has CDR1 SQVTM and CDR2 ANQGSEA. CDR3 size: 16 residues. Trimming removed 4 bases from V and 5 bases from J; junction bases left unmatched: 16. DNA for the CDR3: TGCAGCGTTGCCGGGCTTCGGACTAGCCCAACTGACGAGCAGTACTTC. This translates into CSVAGLRTSPTDEQYF.

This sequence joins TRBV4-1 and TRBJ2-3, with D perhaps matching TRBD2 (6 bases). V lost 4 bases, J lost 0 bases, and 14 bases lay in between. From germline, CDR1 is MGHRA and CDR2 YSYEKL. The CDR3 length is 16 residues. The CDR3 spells CASSPPGGMSTDTQYF. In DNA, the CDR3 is TGCGCCAGCAGCCCTCCCGGCGGGATGAGCACAGATACGCAGTATTTT.

CDR3 sequence (DNA): TGTGCCAGCAGCTTGGACAGGGGGCCTTCGGACACCATATATTTT. This sequence encodes CASSLDRGPSDTIYF. The V and J genes are TRBV11-3 and TRBJ1-3; TRBD1 matches 11 bases. V shed 3 bases and J 8 bases; nucleotides not matched to a gene: 6. The CDR3 runs 15 residues. In germline, CDR1 is SGHNT, CDR2 YENEEA. Together with reference TRBV11-3 and TRBJ1-3, the CDR3 gives the full variable domain: EAGVVQSPRYKIIEKKQPVAFWCNPISGHNTLYWYLQNLGQGPELLIRYENEEAVDDSQLPKDRFSAERLKGVDSTLKIQPAELGDSAVYLCASSLDRGPSDTIYFGEGSWLTVV.

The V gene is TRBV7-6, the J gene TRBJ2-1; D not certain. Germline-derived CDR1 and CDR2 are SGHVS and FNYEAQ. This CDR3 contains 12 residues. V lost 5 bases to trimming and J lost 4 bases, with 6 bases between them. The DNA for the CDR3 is TGTGCCAGCAGCCCAGGATACAATGAGCAGTTCTTC. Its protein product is CASSPGYNEQFF.

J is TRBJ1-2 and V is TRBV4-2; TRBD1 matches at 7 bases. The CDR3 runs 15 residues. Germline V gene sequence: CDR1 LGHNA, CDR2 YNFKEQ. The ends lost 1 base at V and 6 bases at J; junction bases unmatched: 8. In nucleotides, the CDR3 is TGTGCCAGCAGCCAAGCTCGACAGGGACGGGATGGCTACACCTTC. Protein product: CASSQARQGRDGYTF.

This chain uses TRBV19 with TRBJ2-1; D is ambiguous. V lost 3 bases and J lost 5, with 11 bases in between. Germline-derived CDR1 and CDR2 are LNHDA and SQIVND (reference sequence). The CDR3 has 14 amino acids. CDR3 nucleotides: TGTGCCAGTAGTATCCTTCCTGGGCACAATGAGCAGTTCTTC. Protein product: CASSILPGHNEQFF. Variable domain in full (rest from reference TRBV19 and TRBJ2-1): DGGITQSPKYLFRKEGQNVTLSCEQNLNHDAMYWYRQDPGQGLRLIYYSQIVNDFQKGDIAEGYSVSREKKESFPLTVTSAQKNPTAFYLCASSILPGHNEQFFGPGTRLTVL.